The 31 T cell receptor beta chains listed next were all sequenced from one sample in a study of CD8+ T cells in alopecia areata. Isolated RNA was reverse transcribed into cDNA used as the sequencing template. The table came from immunoSEQ multiplex PCR; TCRdb's copy has only in-frame clones and leaves some out. The data contain about 300,000 clones, 55% to 70% of them singletons. Treatment meaning: oral pan-JAK inhibitor, 5-10 mg twice daily. Specimen: CD4+ T cells sorted from blood, collected at week 24, from a patient treated with tofacitinib. These receptors came from a human donor with alopecia areata.

The J gene is TRBJ2-4, the V gene TRBV30; D may match TRBD1 or TRBD2 (5 bases each). The ends were cut back, 5 bases at V and 6 bases at J, with 17 bases in the middle. CDR1 and CDR2 from the germline V gene are GTSNPN and SVGIG (reference sequence). This CDR3 spans 14 amino acids. Written as DNA, the CDR3 is TGTGCCTGGTCATCTCCGGGACCGACAAACATTCAGTACTTC. Its translation: CAWSSPGPTNIQYF.

The rearrangement links TRBV7-8 to TRBJ1-5, with 10 bases lining up with TRBD1. V trimming: 1 base; J trimming: 0 bases; junction bases outside the gene matches: 3. CDR1 SGHVS and CDR2 FQNEAQ come from the germline V gene. The CDR3 length is 17 residues. CDR3 region: CASSLGQGASSNQPQHF. The CDR3 nucleotides read TGTGCCAGCAGCTTAGGACAGGGGGCGAGTAGCAATCAGCCCCAGCATTTT.

A few counts support this clone. This sequence joins TRBV7-2 and TRBJ2-3, with 12 bases lining up with TRBD2. Unmatched junction bases numbered 4, after V lost 5 bases and J lost 1 base. The germline V gene has CDR1 SGHTA and CDR2 FQGNSA. This CDR3 spans 16 amino acids. The CDR3 loop reads CASSLWTSGGTDTQYF. The CDR3 DNA reads as TGTGCCAGCAGCCTCTGGACTAGCGGGGGCACAGATACGCAGTATTTT.

The chain employs TRBV28 and TRBJ1-6, with D unclear. Trimming shortened V by 2 bases and J by 4 bases, and 15 bases separated the two germline ends. CDR1 MDHEN and CDR2 SYDVKM come from the germline V gene. The CDR3 extends over 17 amino acids. The CDR3 loop is CASSLGTLRNYNSPLHF. CDR3 coding DNA: TGTGCCAGCAGTTTAGGAACCCTCAGGAATTATAATTCACCCCTCCACTTT.

This clone appeared a few times. CDR3 amino acids: CASSQDRGLYGYTF. In nucleotides, the CDR3 is TGTGCCAGTAGTCAGGACAGGGGCCTCTATGGCTACACCTTC. V and J are TRBV19 and TRBJ1-2, with 9 bases fitting TRBD1. CDR1 is LNHDA and CDR2 is SQIVND in the germline V gene (reference sequence). The length of the CDR3 is 14 residues. V lost 5 bases, J lost 4 bases, and 5 bases stayed unmatched.

The chain is built from TRBV15 and TRBJ2-3, with TRBD1 identical over 8 bases. CDR1 is LNHNV and CDR2 is YYDKDF in the germline V gene (reference sequence). The CDR3 runs 16 residues. V was pared by 9 bases and J by 3 bases, with 14 bases of the junction left unmatched. The CDR3 spells CATTQIRGLGTDTQYF. In DNA, the CDR3 is TGTGCCACTACACAAATCAGGGGGCTAGGGACAGATACGCAGTATTTT.

Remarks on this clone: The sample contains more than one DNA sequence encoding this CDR3. The chain recombines TRBV29-1 with TRBJ1-1; 8 bases map to TRBD1. The CDR3 length is 12 residues. CDR1 and CDR2 from the germline V gene are SQVTM and ANQGSEA. The V segment lost 6 bases and the J segment 4 bases; nucleotides outside the gene matches: 4. CDR3: CSVQGAVTEAFF. The CDR3 coding sequence is TGCAGCGTCCAGGGGGCGGTCACTGAAGCTTTCTTT.

The table lists this clone with a few counts. V and J are TRBV5-1 and TRBJ2-7, with D perhaps TRBD1 or TRBD2 (6 bases each). This CDR3 comprises 15 residues. V lost 0 bases, J lost 3 bases, and 13 bases lay in between. Germline CDR1 and CDR2: SGHRS and YFSETQ. CDR3 loop: CASSLDNGGGYEQYF. Written as DNA, the CDR3 is TGCGCCAGCAGCTTGGATAACGGAGGGGGCTACGAGCAGTACTTC.

The V and J genes are TRBV6-5 and TRBJ1-5, with D possibly matching TRBD1 (5 bases). CDR1 and CDR2 from the germline V gene are MNHEY and SVGAGI. The CDR3 is 14 residues long. Trimming took off 6 bases at V and 9 bases at J, with 18 bases between the two ends. The CDR3 loop is CASSPTREGMPQHF. CDR3 nucleotides: TGTGCCAGCAGCCCTACACGGGAGGGGATGCCCCAGCATTTT.

This chain connects TRBV7-6 to TRBJ2-1; 7 nucleotides align to TRBD2. V shed 1 base, J shed 1 base, and the junction held 4 bases outside the gene matches. This CDR3 contains 16 residues. The V gene's germline CDR1 is SGHVS and CDR2 FNYEAQ. CDR3 DNA sequence: TGTGCCAGCAGCTTAGGGGGACTACTGTCCTACAATGAGCAGTTCTTC. Its protein product is CASSLGGLLSYNEQFF.

The V call is TRBV2, the J call TRBJ1-5; D perhaps matches TRBD1 (5 bases). The CDR3 spans 15 residues. V lost 2 bases and J 2 bases, leaving 10 bases between the germline ends. The V gene's germline CDR1 is SNHLY and CDR2 FYNNEI. CDR3 coding DNA: TGTGCCAGCAGTGAACAGGGACTCGGCAATCAGCCCCAGCATTTT. Its translation: CASSEQGLGNQPQHF. Full variable domain (remainder filled in from reference TRBV2 and TRBJ1-5): EPEVTQTPSHQVTQMGQEVILRCVPISNHLYFYWYRQILGQKVEFLVSFYNNEISEKSEIFDDQFSVERPDGSNFTLKIRSTKLEDSAMYFCASSEQGLGNQPQHFGDGTRLSIL.

The V gene is TRBV5-6, the J gene TRBJ2-3; D might be TRBD2 (5 bases). The length of the CDR3 is 13 residues. Deletions cut 4 bases from V and 6 bases from J, with 12 bases between. Per germline, CDR1 SGHDT and CDR2 YYEEEE. CDR3 protein: CASSQISGDTQYF. CDR3 nucleotides: TGTGCCAGCAGCCAAATTTCGGGGGATACGCAGTATTTT. The entire variable domain, with the rest obtained from reference TRBV5-6 and TRBJ2-3, is as follows: DAGVTQSPTHLIKTRGQQVTLRCSPKSGHDTVSWYQQALGQGPQFIFQYYEEEERQRGNFPDRFSGHQFPNYSSELNVNALLLGDSALYLCASSQISGDTQYFGPGTRLTVL.

This chain links TRBV20-1 with TRBJ2-5; no reliable D call. CDR3 size: 11 residues. V was trimmed by 7 bases and J by 2 bases, leaving 8 bases between them. From germline, CDR1 is DFQATT and CDR2 SNEGSKA (reference sequence). This CDR3 is CSVVPQETQYF. The CDR3 DNA follows: TGCAGTGTGGTTCCTCAAGAGACCCAGTACTTC.

As concerns this clone: Other DNA sequences in the same sample also yield this CDR3. The gene calls are TRBV28 and TRBJ2-5; the D is unclear. Germline values: CDR1 MDHEN, CDR2 SYDVKM. Trimming pared 5 bases from V and 2 bases from J, leaving 3 bases between. The CDR3 sequence is 11 residues long. The CDR3 DNA reads as TGTGCCAGCAGTCTTCAAGAGACCCAGTACTTC. Translating gives CASSLQETQYF.

The V call is TRBV5-1, the J call TRBJ2-3; D ambiguous. Trimming took 0 bases from V and 0 from J, leaving 11 bases between them. Looked up from germline, CDR1 is SGHRS and CDR2 is YFSETQ. CDR3 length: 16 residues. This chain's CDR3 is CASSLGGPSSTDTQYF. The CDR3 coding sequence is TGCGCCAGCAGCTTGGGAGGACCTTCTAGCACAGATACGCAGTATTTT.

There are a few counts of this clone. The chain couples TRBV30 to TRBJ1-2, with 7 nucleotides matching TRBD1. V was pared by 2 bases and J by 4 bases, with 4 bases of the junction left unmatched. Looked up from germline, CDR1 is GTSNPN and CDR2 is SVGIG (reference sequence). This CDR3 contains 13 residues. The CDR3 loop is CAWSSGTVYGYTF. The CDR3, as DNA: TGTGCCTGGAGTAGTGGGACAGTCTATGGCTACACCTTC.

The chain recombines TRBV30 with TRBJ2-5; D may correspond to TRBD1 or TRBD2 (7 bases each). The CDR3 contains 14 residues. Germline loops: CDR1 GTSNPN, CDR2 SVGIG (reference sequence). Trimming cost V 8 bases and J 4 bases, with 20 bases left between them. Here the CDR3 DNA reads TGTGCCCACAAGAGAGGCAGGGGGGGAGAGACCCAGTACTTC. Translated, it gives CAHKRGRGGETQYF.

The chain employs TRBV30 and TRBJ2-7, with TRBD2 matching 8 bases. Per the germline V gene, CDR1 is GTSNPN and CDR2 is SVGIG (reference sequence). CDR3 length: 14 amino acids. The V segment lost 2 bases and the J segment 0 bases; nucleotides outside the gene matches: 3. The CDR3 sequence is CAWSRGGSSYEQYF. The DNA for the CDR3 is TGTGCCTGGAGTCGGGGGGGGAGCTCCTACGAGCAGTACTTC.

This clone was found a few times. The chain employs TRBV5-4 and TRBJ2-7; TRBD2 agrees at 12 bases. The CDR3 length is 14 residues. From germline, CDR1 is SGHNT and CDR2 YYREEE (reference sequence). Trimming removed 4 bases from V and 5 bases from J; junction bases left unmatched: 4. This chain's CDR3 is CASSSGLAGNEQYF. The DNA for the CDR3 is TGTGCCAGCAGCAGCGGACTAGCGGGGAACGAGCAGTACTTC.

The chain has TRBV30 and TRBJ2-3; the match to TRBD2 covers 10 bases. The junction had 3 bases not matched to a gene; V was cut back by 3 bases and J by 0 bases. The CDR3 runs 15 residues. Germline V gene lookup returns CDR1 GTSNPN and CDR2 SVGIG (reference sequence). The CDR3, as DNA: TGTGCCTGGAGGGTTAGCGGGAGGAGCACAGATACGCAGTATTTT. This sequence encodes CAWRVSGRSTDTQYF.

The chain couples TRBV18 to TRBJ1-2, with no clear D. Germline V CDR1 and CDR2: KGHSH, LQKENI. The CDR3 covers 14 residues. V lost 2 bases and J lost 2, with 9 bases in between. The CDR3 DNA reads TGTGCCAGCTCACCAACCCTGGTGAACTATGGCTACACCTTC. Translated: CASSPTLVNYGYTF.

The V call is TRBV29-1, the J call TRBJ1-3, with TRBD1 matching 8 bases. This CDR3 contains 15 residues. Unmatched junction bases numbered 8, after V lost 5 bases and J lost 2 bases. The V gene's germline CDR1 is SQVTM and CDR2 ANQGSEA. The CDR3 here is CSVTRGTGAGNTIYF. CDR3 nucleotide sequence: TGCAGCGTTACTAGAGGGACAGGCGCTGGAAACACCATATATTTT.

The genes are TRBV19 and TRBJ2-2, with 9 bases fitting TRBD1. The CDR3 spans 16 residues. Unmatched junction bases numbered 8, after V lost 5 bases and J lost 4 bases. The germline CDR1 and CDR2 sequences are LNHDA and SQIVND (reference sequence). The CDR3 DNA sequence: TGTGCCAGTAGTCCCCCAGACAGGGGGATCACCGGGGAGCTGTTTTTT. The encoded protein is CASSPPDRGITGELFF.

This clone is a singleton in its sample. V and J are TRBV30 and TRBJ2-4; D unresolved. Trimming left V 5 bases short and J 8 bases short, with 13 bases between. The CDR3 has 12 residues. Germline CDR1 GTSNPN, CDR2 SVGIG (reference sequence). CDR3 DNA: TGTGCCTGGGGGCGGCGGTCGGACATTCAGTACTTC. Translated: CAWGRRSDIQYF.

This rearrangement joins TRBV11-2 to TRBJ1-6; D call uncertain. The CDR3 extends over 16 amino acids. The germline V gene encodes CDR1 SGHAT and CDR2 FQNNGV. Trimming took off 5 bases at V and 0 bases at J, with 11 bases between the two ends. The CDR3 is CASSPSGFSYNSPLHF. DNA for the CDR3: TGTGCCAGCAGCCCCTCCGGATTCTCCTATAATTCACCCCTCCACTTT.

The chain recombines TRBV30 with TRBJ1-1; no clear D gene. Germline V CDR1 and CDR2: GTSNPN, SVGIG (reference sequence). The CDR3 is 14 residues long. The CDR3 region has the DNA TGTGCTCTCAATGTTGCACTTATTGACACTGAAGCTTTCTTT. Translated, it gives CALNVALIDTEAFF.

Here the CDR3 DNA reads TGCGCCAGCAGCCACCCCGGACTAGCGGGGGGCCCGACTCGGAATGAGCAGTTCTTC. This codes for CASSHPGLAGGPTRNEQFF. The chain couples TRBV4-1 to TRBJ2-1; TRBD2 aligns across 14 bases. Germline trimming cut 3 bases from V and 7 bases from J; bases unmatched to any gene: 14. The CDR3 is 19 amino acids. Germline CDR1 is MGHRA and CDR2 is YSYEKL.

This chain links TRBV4-1 with TRBJ2-5; 8 nucleotides agree with TRBD2. This CDR3 region has 17 residues. Per germline, CDR1 MGHRA and CDR2 YSYEKL. V lost 4 bases, J lost 4 bases, and 14 bases stayed unmatched. The CDR3 protein is CASSRTPIIAGRETQYF. CDR3 coding DNA: TGCGCCAGCAGCCGGACCCCCATCATAGCGGGGCGAGAGACCCAGTACTTC.

The chain combines TRBV6-6 with TRBJ2-7, with a possible D match to TRBD2 (6 bases). Germline loops: CDR1 MNHNY, CDR2 SVGAGI (reference sequence). The CDR3 is made up of 15 amino acids. Trimming removed 0 bases from V and 0 bases from J, with 9 bases in between. The CDR3 loop is CASSYSEGSSYEQYF. The CDR3 coding sequence is TGTGCCAGCAGTTACTCGGAGGGATCCTCCTACGAGCAGTACTTC.

The rearrangement joins TRBV9 to TRBJ2-5; D perhaps matches TRBD1 (5 bases). CDR1 is SGDLS, CDR2 YYNGEE, per germline. Trimming took off 1 base at V and 2 bases at J, with 15 bases between the two ends. This CDR3 is 16 amino acids long. The CDR3 sequence: CASSVSVRRGQETQYF. The CDR3 coding sequence is TGTGCCAGCAGCGTATCGGTTAGAAGGGGACAAGAGACCCAGTACTTC.

The V and J genes are TRBV6-4 and TRBJ1-1; 9 nucleotides match TRBD1. Losses at the gene ends were 10 bases for V and 4 bases for J; bases not matched to a gene: 13. Germline V gives CDR1 MRHNA, CDR2 SNTAGT. This CDR3 has 15 residues. CDR3 nucleotides: TGTGCCACCACCCTCCGGGACAGGGTCGGCACTGAAGCTTTCTTT. It is translated as CATTLRDRVGTEAFF.